These 21 T cell receptor beta chains were all obtained from the same sample, sequenced in a study of shared clonotypes between healthy human individuals. Measured with immunoSEQ multiplex PCR; TCRdb has only the in-frame clones, and not every one. The sample lists 2 million to 2.5 million clones, more than 90% occurring once. The sequencing sample was made of naive CD4+ T cells sorted from blood. The subset: CD45RA+ positively selected. Receptor source: a man aged 18 to 30 in good health.

This chain connects TRBV14 to TRBJ1-6; 7 bases agree with TRBD1. Germline lookup yields CDR1 SGHDN and CDR2 FVKESK. The CDR3 length is 15 residues. Losses at the gene ends were 4 bases for V and 10 bases for J; bases not matched to a gene: 10. In DNA, the CDR3 is TGTGCCAGCAGCCCGGTTGACAGGGTTGGATCACCCCTCCACTTT. It is translated as CASSPVDRVGSPLHF.

DNA of the CDR3: TGTGCCAGCGGCTGGACAGGGCGCGGCTACACCTTC. Translating it yields CASGWTGRGYTF. The rearrangement joins TRBV28 to TRBJ1-2, with TRBD1 matching over 8 bases. This CDR3 comprises 12 residues. V lost 8 bases and J lost 8; bases outside the gene matches: 7. Germline V gene lookup returns CDR1 MDHEN and CDR2 SYDVKM.

The chain uses TRBV30 and TRBJ2-7; 7 positions match TRBD1. CDR3 size: 15 residues. Germline V gene lookup returns CDR1 GTSNPN and CDR2 SVGIG (reference sequence). After removal of 3 bases from V and 3 bases from J, the junction contained 11 bases not matched to a gene. CDR3 residues: CAWSKLGQQFYEQYF. CDR3 DNA: TGTGCCTGGAGCAAACTGGGACAGCAGTTCTACGAGCAGTACTTC.

The chain has TRBV6-1 and TRBJ2-1; the match to TRBD2 covers 8 bases. Germline V lookup: CDR1 MNHNS, CDR2 SASEGT. There are 13 residues in the CDR3. V lost 6 bases to trimming and J lost 6 bases; unmatched junction nucleotides: 4. DNA of the CDR3: TGTGCCAGCAGGGGACTAGTTCCCAATGAGCAGTTCTTC. Its protein is CASRGLVPNEQFF.

This clone was detected only once. The V gene is TRBV28, the J gene TRBJ2-7; D may correspond to TRBD1 or TRBD2 (5 bases each). V lost 4 bases to trimming and J lost 2 bases, with 21 bases between them. CDR1 is MDHEN, CDR2 SYDVKM, per germline. The CDR3 length is 17 residues. The CDR3 DNA sequence: TGTGCCAGCAGTTCTTCCCCGTACGGGACGGAGACCTACGAGCAGTACTTC. This encodes CASSSSPYGTETYEQYF.

The gene calls are TRBV9 and TRBJ1-1; D ambiguous. From germline, CDR1 is SGDLS and CDR2 YYNGEE. The CDR3 is made up of 13 amino acids. Between the trimmed V and J ends, which lost 4 bases and 3 bases, there was a span of 10 bases. The CDR3 sequence: CASSPPADTEAFF. The CDR3 nucleotides are TGTGCCAGCAGCCCTCCCGCGGACACTGAAGCTTTCTTT.

V usage is TRBV9 and J usage is TRBJ2-3; 10 nucleotides align to TRBD2. The CDR3 contains 20 residues. CDR1 and CDR2 from the germline V gene are SGDLS and YYNGEE. After removal of 0 bases from V and 0 bases from J, the junction contained 13 bases not matched to a gene. The CDR3 is CASSVDPSAGGPVSTDTQYF. The CDR3 DNA reads TGTGCCAGCAGCGTAGACCCTTCAGCGGGGGGGCCGGTGAGCACAGATACGCAGTATTTT.

The chain recombines TRBV7-2 with TRBJ2-1; 12 bases map to TRBD2. Per germline, CDR1 SGHTA and CDR2 FQGNSA. The CDR3 is made up of 16 amino acids. J was trimmed by 6 bases and V by 5 bases; bases with no gene match: 8. The CDR3 protein is CASSPWTGLAGNEQFF. In DNA form, the CDR3 reads TGTGCCAGCAGCCCCTGGACGGGACTAGCGGGCAATGAGCAGTTCTTC.

The J gene is TRBJ1-3, the V gene TRBV19; D ambiguous. The CDR3 totals 15 residues. In germline, CDR1 is LNHDA, CDR2 SQIVND (reference sequence). With 6 bases removed from V and 2 bases from J, the gap between germline ends came to 14 bases. Here the CDR3 reads CASSLLLVAGNTIYF. The CDR3 coding sequence is TGTGCCAGTAGCCTTCTTTTAGTAGCTGGAAACACCATATATTTT.

The rearrangement links TRBV6-5 to TRBJ2-7; D is possibly TRBD2 (5 bases). Germline V gene lookup returns CDR1 MNHEY and CDR2 SVGAGI. CDR3 size: 16 residues. With 0 bases removed from V and 3 bases from J, the gap between germline ends came to 15 bases. The CDR3 region is CASSYSSRGKVYEQYF. As DNA, the CDR3 is TGTGCCAGCAGTTACTCTTCCCGGGGAAAAGTCTACGAGCAGTACTTC.

This clone was seen a single time. V usage is TRBV6-1 and J usage is TRBJ2-7, with TRBD2 matching over 8 bases. This CDR3 is built from 13 residues. Trimming at V came to 6 bases and at J to 3 bases, leaving 4 bases not matched to a gene. Germline CDR1 and CDR2: MNHNS and SASEGT. In DNA form, the CDR3 reads TGTGCCAGCAGGGGAGCGGGGGTCTACGAGCAGTACTTC. This codes for CASRGAGVYEQYF.

Here the CDR3 DNA reads TGTGCCAGCAGCTTGTATGCTAGGACAGGGGACCACGAGCAGTACTTC. Amino acid sequence: CASSLYARTGDHEQYF. This chain links TRBV5-4 with TRBJ2-7; the match to TRBD1 covers 9 bases. CDR1 SGHNT and CDR2 YYREEE come from the germline V gene (reference sequence). J lost 5 bases, V lost 1 base, and 10 bases had no gene match. This CDR3 spans 16 amino acids. Full variable domain (outside the CDR3, taken from reference TRBV5-4 and TRBJ2-7): ETGVTQSPTHLIKTRGQQVTLRCSSQSGHNTVSWYQQALGQGPQFIFQYYREEENGRGNFPPRFSGLQFPNYSSELNVNALELDDSALYLCASSLYARTGDHEQYFGPGTRLTVT.

The V and J genes are TRBV5-1 and TRBJ2-5; TRBD2 aligns across 13 bases. V lost 4 bases, J lost 0 bases, and 3 bases stayed unmatched. CDR3 size: 16 residues. Germline CDR1 and CDR2: SGHRS and YFSETQ. This CDR3 reads CASSPGLAGDQETQYF. CDR3 sequence (DNA): TGCGCCAGCAGCCCCGGACTAGCGGGAGACCAAGAGACCCAGTACTTC.

This sequence joins TRBV19 and TRBJ1-5; D uncertain. Looked up from germline, CDR1 is LNHDA and CDR2 is SQIVND (reference sequence). The CDR3 extends over 14 amino acids. V shed 1 base and J shed 3 bases, with 7 bases lying between them. The CDR3: CASSIVPANQPQHF. CDR3 in DNA: TGTGCCAGTAGTATAGTCCCTGCCAATCAGCCCCAGCATTTT.

The chain links TRBV9 to TRBJ2-1; TRBD2 agrees at 10 bases. The CDR3 extends over 16 amino acids. Germline V gives CDR1 SGDLS, CDR2 YYNGEE. The J segment lost 8 bases and the V segment lost 0 bases, leaving 8 bases of the junction unmatched. For the CDR3, the DNA is TGTGCCAGCAGCGTAGGTCAAGCGGGAGGGCCGTATGAGCAGTTCTTC. The encoded protein is CASSVGQAGGPYEQFF.

This clone came up a few times. The chain uses TRBV10-1 and TRBJ1-6; a weak D match, TRBD1 (5 bases). The CDR3 is made up of 12 amino acids. In germline, CDR1 is WNHNN, CDR2 SYGVQD (reference sequence). V was pared by 6 bases and J by 7 bases, with 7 bases between. CDR3 sequence (DNA): TGCGCCAGCAGCGACAGCAATTCACCCCTCCACTTT. The encoded protein is CASSDSNSPLHF.

DNA for the CDR3: TGTGCCAGCAGTTCCAGGTCCATAGGCAAAAACATTCAGTACTTC. Translation gives CASSSRSIGKNIQYF. The rearrangement uses TRBV6-5 and TRBJ2-4, with D unresolved. Deletions cut 4 bases from V and 3 bases from J, with 13 bases between. This CDR3 spans 15 amino acids. Germline values: CDR1 MNHEY, CDR2 SVGAGI.

This chain uses TRBV10-3 with TRBJ2-2, with D uncertain. The length of the CDR3 is 14 residues. Germline loops: CDR1 ENHRY, CDR2 SYGVKD. Trimming pared 0 bases from V and 6 bases from J, leaving 8 bases between. In DNA, the CDR3 is TGTGCCATCAGTGAGTCGAGTACGTCCGGGGAGCTGTTTTTT. This codes for CAISESSTSGELFF.

The chain is built from TRBV19 and TRBJ1-1, with D tentatively TRBD1 (5 bases). The CDR3 is 15 amino acids. V dropped 3 bases and J dropped 4 bases, with 15 bases sitting between them. Germline V gene sequence: CDR1 LNHDA, CDR2 SQIVND (reference sequence). The CDR3, as DNA: TGTGCCAGTAGTATCCAACAGGCAGGGCGCACTGAAGCTTTCTTT. Encoded protein: CASSIQQAGRTEAFF.

The rearrangement uses TRBV5-4 and TRBJ1-4, with D possibly being TRBD1 (6 bases). CDR1 is SGHNT, CDR2 YYREEE, per germline (reference sequence). This CDR3 region has 16 residues. Trimming took 3 bases from V and 1 from J, leaving 13 bases between them. CDR3 sequence: CASSYQGRGTNEKLFF. CDR3 in DNA: TGTGCCAGCAGCTACCAGGGGCGCGGAACTAATGAAAAACTGTTTTTT.

The chain has TRBV7-3 and TRBJ2-1; 8 bases fit TRBD1. The CDR3 sequence is 13 residues long. Germline trimming cut 7 bases from V and 8 bases from J; bases unmatched to any gene: 7. CDR1 is SGHTA, CDR2 FQGTGA, per germline. CDR3 loop: CASTSDRGYEQFF. The DNA of the CDR3 is TGTGCCAGCACCTCCGACAGGGGCTATGAGCAGTTCTTC. The full variable domain, with the rest looked up from reference TRBV7-3 and TRBJ2-1, is GAGVSQTPSNKVTEKGKYVELRCDPISGHTALYWYRQSLGQGPEFLIYFQGTGAADDSGLPNDRFFAVRPEGSVSTLKIQRTERGDSAVYLCASTSDRGYEQFFGPGTRLTVL.